These 29 T cell receptor beta chains were all obtained from the same sample, sequenced in a study of T cell responses to AZD1222 COVID-19 vaccine. Data came from immunoSEQ multiplex PCR; TCRdb stores just in-frame clones and leaves some out. The sample lists some 120,000 clones; approximately 83% were seen once. This specimen was peripheral blood, taken on day 0 of AZD1222 vaccination. The receptors stem from an adult in good health.

The chain has TRBV5-4 and TRBJ2-3, with 12 bases identical to TRBD1. Germline V gene data show CDR1 as SGHNT and CDR2 as YYREEE (reference sequence). The CDR3 contains 15 residues. The J segment lost 4 bases and the V segment lost 6 bases, leaving 6 bases of the junction unmatched. Here the CDR3 reads CASTYGDRGPDTQYF. The CDR3, as DNA: TGTGCCAGCACCTATGGGGACAGGGGGCCAGATACGCAGTATTTT.

The CDR3 region is CASSPRGGTGNGELFF. CDR3 in DNA: TGTGCCAGCAGTCCGAGAGGCGGGACAGGGAACGGGGAGCTGTTTTTT. This sequence joins TRBV7-8 and TRBJ2-2, with 9 bases aligning to TRBD1. Losses at the gene ends were 6 bases for V and 7 bases for J; bases not matched to a gene: 12. The CDR3 has 16 residues. Looked up from germline, CDR1 is SGHVS and CDR2 is FQNEAQ.

On this clone itself: Other nucleotide sequences from this sample produce the same CDR3. V is TRBV15 and J is TRBJ1-2; tentative D call: TRBD1 (6 bases). The CDR3 runs to 13 residues. The germline V gene has CDR1 LNHNV and CDR2 YYDKDF (reference sequence). V shed 0 bases and J shed 8 bases, with 10 bases lying between them. Written as DNA, the CDR3 is TGTGCCACCAGCAGAGAGGAGGGGGACGGCTACACCTTC. Translation: CATSREEGDGYTF.

V usage is TRBV11-1 and J usage is TRBJ2-1; 12 bases line up with TRBD2. V was clipped by 5 bases and J by 10 bases; unmatched bases: 9. Germline lookup yields CDR1 SGHAT and CDR2 FQDESV (reference sequence). The CDR3 loop spans 15 amino acids. CDR3 amino acids: CASSHRLAGEGEQFF. As DNA, the CDR3 is TGTGCCAGCAGCCACCGACTAGCGGGAGAAGGGGAGCAGTTCTTC.

This clone was found a few times. The rearrangement joins TRBV19 to TRBJ2-3, with TRBD2 matching over 9 bases. The V gene's germline CDR1 is LNHDA and CDR2 SQIVND (reference sequence). V shed 7 bases and J 4 bases; nucleotides not matched to a gene: 3. The CDR3 extends over 13 amino acids. The CDR3 coding sequence is TGTGCCAGTACGGGCGGGGGGGCAGATACGCAGTATTTT. As protein: CASTGGGADTQYF. Using reference TRBV19 and TRBJ2-3 for the parts outside the CDR3, the full variable domain is DGGITQSPKYLFRKEGQNVTLSCEQNLNHDAMYWYRQDPGQGLRLIYYSQIVNDFQKGDIAEGYSVSREKKESFPLTVTSAQKNPTAFYLCASTGGGADTQYFGPGTRLTVL.

This chain joins TRBV30 and TRBJ1-3; D is uncertain. V lost 3 bases and J lost 0, with 12 bases in between. This CDR3 is built from 15 residues. The germline V gene has CDR1 GTSNPN and CDR2 SVGIG (reference sequence). CDR3 in amino acids: CAWSPGGPSGNTIYF. For the CDR3, the DNA is TGTGCCTGGAGCCCCGGTGGACCCTCTGGAAACACCATATATTTT.

V is TRBV7-8 and J is TRBJ2-5; the D is unclear. Trimming removed 5 bases from V and 2 bases from J, with 9 bases in between. The CDR3 extends over 13 amino acids. In germline, CDR1 is SGHVS, CDR2 FQNEAQ. CDR3 sequence reads: CASSLSRQETQYF. CDR3 nucleotides: TGTGCCAGCAGCCTGTCGCGTCAAGAGACCCAGTACTTC.

The J gene is TRBJ2-6, the V gene TRBV19; TRBD2 might be the D (5 bases). This CDR3 contains 16 residues. Trimming shortened V by 6 bases and J by 4 bases, and 16 bases separated the two germline ends. From germline, CDR1 is LNHDA and CDR2 SQIVND (reference sequence). The CDR3 here is CASRRTGDSGANVLTF. In DNA form, the CDR3 reads TGTGCCAGTAGAAGGACTGGGGATAGCGGGGCCAACGTCCTGACTTTC.

This clone was detected once. The V and J genes are TRBV27 and TRBJ2-5; D might be TRBD1 or TRBD2, each matching 5 bases. The germline V and J ends were trimmed by 4 bases and 5 bases, with 17 bases remaining between them. The CDR3 runs to 15 residues. Looked up from germline, CDR1 is MNHEY and CDR2 is SMNVEV (reference sequence). CDR3 coding DNA: TGTGCCAGCAGTTCCGTCCTGGGGACGGGGGAGACCCAGTACTTC. It codes for CASSSVLGTGETQYF.

The chain joins TRBV2 to TRBJ2-5, with D possibly matching TRBD1 (6 bases). CDR3 length: 13 amino acids. V was cut by 6 bases and J by 2 bases, with 10 bases left in between. CDR1 is SNHLY, CDR2 FYNNEI, per germline. In DNA, the CDR3 is TGTGCCAGCAGCGGACAGTCACAAGAGACCCAGTACTTC. This codes for CASSGQSQETQYF.

The rearrangement joins TRBV30 to TRBJ2-5; 10 bases fit TRBD2. V lost 1 base, J lost 4 bases, and 9 bases stayed unmatched. The CDR3 has 16 amino acids. Germline V lookup: CDR1 GTSNPN, CDR2 SVGIG (reference sequence). The CDR3 nucleotides are TGTGCCTGGAGTGCGCGAGCGGGAGGGAGGGGAGAGACCCAGTACTTC. Translated: CAWSARAGGRGETQYF. The full variable domain, with the rest looked up from reference TRBV30 and TRBJ2-5, is SQTIHQWPATLVQPVGSPLSLECTVEGTSNPNLYWYRQAAGRGLQLLFYSVGIGQISSEVPQNLSASRPQDRQFILSSKKLLLSDSGFYLCAWSARAGGRGETQYFGPGTRLLVL.

CDR3: CASSPPGRGVNTGELFF. The CDR3 region has the DNA TGTGCCAGCAGCCCTCCTGGGAGGGGGGTAAACACCGGGGAGCTGTTTTTT. The chain links TRBV9 to TRBJ2-2, with a tentative D call TRBD2 (7 bases). The CDR3 spans 17 residues. CDR1 SGDLS and CDR2 YYNGEE come from the germline V gene. V lost 4 bases, J lost 2 bases, and 18 bases lay in between.

The rearrangement joins TRBV6-1 to TRBJ1-4; 8 nucleotides match TRBD1. CDR1 and CDR2 (germline): MNHNS, SASEGT. Germline trimming cut 3 bases from V and 7 bases from J; bases unmatched to any gene: 4. The CDR3 has 14 residues. The CDR3 loop is CASSDTGGSEKLFF. CDR3 sequence (DNA): TGTGCCAGCAGTGATACAGGGGGAAGTGAAAAACTGTTTTTT.

This rearrangement joins TRBV3-1 (or the pseudogene TRBV3-2) to TRBJ1-1; no definite D call. This CDR3 has 16 amino acids. V was pared by 1 base and J by 0 bases, with 12 bases between. Germline CDR1 and CDR2: LGHDT and YNNKEL (reference sequence). The DNA of the CDR3 is TGTGCCAGCAGCCAAGGATTTGGTAGCCTGAACACTGAAGCTTTCTTT. It specifies CASSQGFGSLNTEAFF.

The chain is built from TRBV30 and TRBJ1-5; D is ambiguous. The V and J ends lost 0 bases and 5 bases respectively, with 14 bases between them. This CDR3 has 15 residues. Germline CDR1 reads GTSNPN; CDR2 reads SVGIG (reference sequence). CDR3 nucleotide sequence: TGTGCCTGGAGTGTACTGGTAGGAGGTGATCAGCCCCAGCATTTT. Protein sequence: CAWSVLVGGDQPQHF.

The CDR3 DNA follows: TGTGCCAGCAGTTACCCTACTAACCTTAGCGGGAGTCTGTATGAGCAGTTCTTC. Translated: CASSYPTNLSGSLYEQFF. The V gene is TRBV6-2 or TRBV6-3, the J gene TRBJ2-1; 9 nucleotides match TRBD2. In germline, CDR1 is MNHEY, CDR2 SVGEGT. V dropped 2 bases and J dropped 8; count of bases not matched to a gene: 16. The CDR3 sequence is 18 residues long.

V gene TRBV30 combines with J gene TRBJ1-6; a weak D match, TRBD1 (5 bases). This CDR3 comprises 14 residues. With 4 bases removed from V and 7 bases from J, the gap between germline ends came to 14 bases. CDR1 is GTSNPN and CDR2 is SVGIG in the germline V gene (reference sequence). The CDR3 DNA sequence: TGTGCCTGGAATTCCCGGGGCGGAAATTCACCCCTCCACTTT. It yields the protein CAWNSRGGNSPLHF. The full variable domain, completed using reference TRBV30 and TRBJ1-6, is SQTIHQWPATLVQPVGSPLSLECTVEGTSNPNLYWYRQAAGRGLQLLFYSVGIGQISSEVPQNLSASRPQDRQFILSSKKLLLSDSGFYLCAWNSRGGNSPLHFGNGTRLTVT.

The chain recombines TRBV5-1 with TRBJ2-3; D not resolved. The CDR3 contains 15 residues. Trimming took 0 bases from V and 2 from J, leaving 10 bases between them. In germline, CDR1 is SGHRS, CDR2 YFSETQ. CDR3: CASSLGITVTDTQYF. Here the CDR3 DNA reads TGCGCCAGCAGCTTGGGTATTACGGTCACAGATACGCAGTATTTT. The whole variable domain, filled in from reference TRBV5-1 and TRBJ2-3, reads KAGVTQTPRYLIKTRGQQVTLSCSPISGHRSVSWYQQTPGQGLQFLFEYFSETQRNKGNFPGRFSGRQFSNSRSEMNVSTLELGDSALYLCASSLGITVTDTQYFGPGTRLTVL.

The chain couples TRBV19 to TRBJ2-1; 7 nucleotides match TRBD1. This CDR3 comprises 15 residues. Germline V gene data show CDR1 as LNHDA and CDR2 as SQIVND (reference sequence). The junction had 10 bases not matched to a gene; V was cut back by 6 bases and J by 5 bases. The CDR3 DNA sequence: TGTGCCAGTAGACTAGGGGGCGAGGTCGACAATGAGCAGTTCTTC. Its protein product is CASRLGGEVDNEQFF.

The chain employs TRBV6-6 and TRBJ1-6; the match to TRBD1 covers 9 bases. The CDR3 covers 15 residues. After removal of 6 bases from V and 8 bases from J, the junction contained 8 bases not matched to a gene. CDR1 is MNHNY, CDR2 SVGAGI, per germline (reference sequence). The CDR3: CASRPTGGWDSPLHF. CDR3 bases: TGTGCCAGCAGACCTACAGGGGGCTGGGATTCACCCCTCCACTTT.

The chain joins TRBV24-1 to TRBJ1-4, with 7 bases that match TRBD1. CDR3 size: 15 residues. CDR1 KGHDR and CDR2 SFDVKD come from the germline V gene. With 12 bases clipped from V and 5 bases from J, the junction kept 14 bases outside the gene matches. The CDR3, as DNA: TGTGCCCCCTATGGAGTGACAGGGTTAAATGAAAAACTGTTTTTT. Its translation: CAPYGVTGLNEKLFF.

CDR3: CATSRGLDRARSEAFF. For the CDR3, the DNA is TGTGCCACCAGCAGAGGCCTGGACAGGGCGAGGTCTGAAGCTTTCTTT. V and J are TRBV15 and TRBJ1-1, with TRBD1 identical over 8 bases. CDR3 length equals 16 residues. CDR1 LNHNV and CDR2 YYDKDF come from the germline V gene (reference sequence). Trimming cost V 1 base and J 6 bases; bases outside gene matches: 10.

This sequence joins TRBV3-1 (or the pseudogene TRBV3-2) and TRBJ2-1, with TRBD1 as a possible D gene (5 bases). CDR1 and CDR2 (germline): LGHDT, YNNKEL (reference sequence). This CDR3 contains 18 residues. V dropped 3 bases and J dropped 6 bases, with 24 bases sitting between them. The CDR3 protein is CASSQADMIPKYINEQFF. The CDR3 region has the DNA TGTGCCAGCAGCCAGGCGGACATGATACCAAAATACATCAATGAGCAGTTCTTC.

CDR3 region: CASSLGATNTGELFF. In nucleotides, the CDR3 is TGTGCCAGCAGCTTAGGGGCGACGAACACCGGGGAGCTGTTTTTT. This chain links TRBV7-7 with TRBJ2-2; D call uncertain. The CDR3 spans 15 residues. The V end lost 1 base, the J end lost 0 bases, and 6 bases lay between the germline ends. From germline, CDR1 is SSHAT and CDR2 FNYEAQ (reference sequence).

The chain combines TRBV19 with TRBJ1-4; D uncertain. The CDR3 spans 13 residues. The germline gives CDR1 LNHDA, CDR2 SQIVND (reference sequence). V lost 7 bases, J lost 7 bases, and 13 bases lay in between. The CDR3 here is CASMARVGEKLFF. The CDR3 DNA follows: TGTGCCAGTATGGCGAGGGTTGGTGAAAAACTGTTTTTT.

V is TRBV5-8 and J is TRBJ1-2, with a weak D call TRBD1 (5 bases). Trimming shortened V by 2 bases and J by 6 bases, and 8 bases separated the two germline ends. This CDR3 region has 12 residues. From germline, CDR1 is SGHTS and CDR2 YDEGEE. As DNA, the CDR3 is TGTGCCAGCAGCTTCAGGGAGGATGGCTACACCTTC. Translating it yields CASSFREDGYTF. Complete variable domain (other parts from reference TRBV5-8 and TRBJ1-2): EAGVTQSPTHLIKTRGQQATLRCSPISGHTSVYWYQQALGLGLQFLLWYDEGEERNRGNFPPRFSGRQFPNYSSELNVNALELEDSALYLCASSFREDGYTFGSGTRLTVV.

This chain connects TRBV5-5 to TRBJ1-2, with D perhaps matching TRBD1 (5 bases). In germline, CDR1 is SGHKS, CDR2 YYEKEE (reference sequence). The CDR3 runs to 16 residues. Deletions cut 3 bases from V and 6 bases from J, with 21 bases between. In DNA, the CDR3 is TGTGCCAGCAGCTACCCACATCCGGGGACTTCGGATGGCTACACCTTC. Amino acid sequence: CASSYPHPGTSDGYTF. Together with reference TRBV5-5 and TRBJ1-2, the CDR3 gives the full variable domain: DAGVTQSPTHLIKTRGQQVTLRCSPISGHKSVSWYQQVLGQGPQFIFQYYEKEERGRGNFPDRFSARQFPNYSSELNVNALLLGDSALYLCASSYPHPGTSDGYTFGSGTRLTVV.

The chain has TRBV27 and TRBJ1-1, with a tentative D call TRBD1 (6 bases). Germline values: CDR1 MNHEY, CDR2 SMNVEV (reference sequence). V was pared by 2 bases and J by 0 bases, with 10 bases between. The CDR3 extends over 15 amino acids. The CDR3 DNA reads TGTGCCAGCAGTTTACGGGGGGCACTGAACACTGAAGCTTTCTTT. Encoded protein: CASSLRGALNTEAFF.

The V call is TRBV2, the J call TRBJ2-1, with TRBD2 matching 9 bases. Germline trimming cut 1 base from V and 8 bases from J; bases unmatched to any gene: 3. CDR3 size: 14 residues. Per germline, CDR1 SNHLY and CDR2 FYNNEI. CDR3 nucleotides: TGTGCCAGCAGTGAAGGTAGCGGGAGCTATGAGCAGTTCTTC. As protein: CASSEGSGSYEQFF.